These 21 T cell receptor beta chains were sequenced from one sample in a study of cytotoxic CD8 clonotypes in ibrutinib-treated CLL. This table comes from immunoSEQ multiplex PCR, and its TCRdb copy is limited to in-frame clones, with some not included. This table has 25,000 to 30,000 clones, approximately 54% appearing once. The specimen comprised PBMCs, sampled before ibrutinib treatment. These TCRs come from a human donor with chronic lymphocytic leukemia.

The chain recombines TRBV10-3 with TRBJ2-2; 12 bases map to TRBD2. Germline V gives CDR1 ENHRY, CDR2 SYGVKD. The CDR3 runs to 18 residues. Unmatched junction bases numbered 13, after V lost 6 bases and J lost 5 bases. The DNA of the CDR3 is TGTGCCATCAGAGTTGGACTAGCGGGACCAACGAGGACCGGGGAGCTGTTTTTT. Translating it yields CAIRVGLAGPTRTGELFF.

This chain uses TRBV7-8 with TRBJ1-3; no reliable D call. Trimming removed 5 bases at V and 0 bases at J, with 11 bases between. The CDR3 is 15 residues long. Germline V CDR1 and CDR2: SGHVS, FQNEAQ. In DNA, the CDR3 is TGTGCCAGCAGCCTTGGGCTTCACTCTGGAAACACCATATATTTT. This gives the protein CASSLGLHSGNTIYF. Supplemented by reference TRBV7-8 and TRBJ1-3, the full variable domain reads GAGVSQSPRYKVAKRGQDVALRCDPISGHVSLFWYQQALGQGPEFLTYFQNEAQLDKSGLPSDRFFAERPEGSVSTLKIQRTQQEDSAVYLCASSLGLHSGNTIYFGEGSWLTVV.

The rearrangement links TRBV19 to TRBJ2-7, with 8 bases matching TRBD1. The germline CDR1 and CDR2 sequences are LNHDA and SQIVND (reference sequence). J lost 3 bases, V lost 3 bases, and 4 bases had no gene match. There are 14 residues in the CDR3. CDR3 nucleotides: TGTGCCAGTAGTATCAGGACAGGGTTCTACGAGCAGTACTTC. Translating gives CASSIRTGFYEQYF.

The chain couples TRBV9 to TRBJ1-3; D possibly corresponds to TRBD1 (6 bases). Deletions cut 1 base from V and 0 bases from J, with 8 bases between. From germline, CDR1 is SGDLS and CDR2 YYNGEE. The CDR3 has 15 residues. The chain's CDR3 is CASSVRTDSGNTIYF. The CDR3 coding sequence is TGTGCCAGCAGCGTAAGGACAGACTCTGGAAACACCATATATTTT.

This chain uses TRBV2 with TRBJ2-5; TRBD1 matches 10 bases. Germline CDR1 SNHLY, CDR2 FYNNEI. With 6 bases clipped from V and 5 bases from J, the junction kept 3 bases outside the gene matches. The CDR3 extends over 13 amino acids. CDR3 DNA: TGTGCCAGCAGGGGGACAGGGGTGGAGACCCAGTACTTC. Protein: CASRGTGVETQYF.

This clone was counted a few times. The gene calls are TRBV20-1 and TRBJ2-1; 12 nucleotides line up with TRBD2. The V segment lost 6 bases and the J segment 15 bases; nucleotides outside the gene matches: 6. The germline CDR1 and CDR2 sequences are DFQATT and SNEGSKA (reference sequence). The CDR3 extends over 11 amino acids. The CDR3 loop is CSAQTSGGLFF. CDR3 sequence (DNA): TGCAGTGCACAGACTAGCGGGGGCCTGTTCTTC.

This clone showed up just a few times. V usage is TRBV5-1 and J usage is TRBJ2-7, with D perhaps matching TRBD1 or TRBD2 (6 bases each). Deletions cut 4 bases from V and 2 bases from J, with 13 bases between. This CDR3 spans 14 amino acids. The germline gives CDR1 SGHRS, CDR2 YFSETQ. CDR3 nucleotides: TGCGCCAGCAGCCCGGAGGGACATCCCTACGAGCAGTACTTC. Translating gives CASSPEGHPYEQYF.

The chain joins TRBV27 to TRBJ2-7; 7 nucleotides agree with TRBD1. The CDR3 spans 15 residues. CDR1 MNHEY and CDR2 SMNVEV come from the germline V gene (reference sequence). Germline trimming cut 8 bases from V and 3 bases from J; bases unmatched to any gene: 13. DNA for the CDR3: TGTGCCAGCCGATCTGCCGGGACAGACCTCTACGAGCAGTACTTC. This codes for CASRSAGTDLYEQYF.

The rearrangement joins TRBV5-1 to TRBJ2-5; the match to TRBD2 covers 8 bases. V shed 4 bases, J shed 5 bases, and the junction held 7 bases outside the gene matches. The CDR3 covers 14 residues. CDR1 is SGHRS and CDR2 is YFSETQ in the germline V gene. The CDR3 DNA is TGCGCCAGCAGCGCCGGACTAGCTGGGGAGACCCAGTACTTC. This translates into CASSAGLAGETQYF.

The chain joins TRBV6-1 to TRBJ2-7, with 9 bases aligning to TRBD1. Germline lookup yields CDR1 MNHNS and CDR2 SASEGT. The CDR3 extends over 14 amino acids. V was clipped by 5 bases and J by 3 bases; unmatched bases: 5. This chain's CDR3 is CASSWDRVNYEQYF. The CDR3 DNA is TGTGCCAGCAGTTGGGACAGGGTAAACTACGAGCAGTACTTC.

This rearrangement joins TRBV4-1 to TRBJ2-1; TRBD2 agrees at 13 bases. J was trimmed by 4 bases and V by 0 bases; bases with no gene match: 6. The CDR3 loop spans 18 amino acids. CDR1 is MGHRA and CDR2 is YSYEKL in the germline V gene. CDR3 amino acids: CASSQDTSGGAVYNEQFF. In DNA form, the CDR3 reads TGCGCCAGCAGCCAAGACACTAGCGGGGGGGCTGTATACAATGAGCAGTTCTTC.

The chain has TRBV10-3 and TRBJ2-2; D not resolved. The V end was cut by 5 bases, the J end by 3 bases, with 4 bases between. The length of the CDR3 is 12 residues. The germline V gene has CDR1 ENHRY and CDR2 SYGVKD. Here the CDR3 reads CAISPDTGELFF. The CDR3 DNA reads TGTGCCATCAGTCCCGACACCGGGGAGCTGTTTTTT.

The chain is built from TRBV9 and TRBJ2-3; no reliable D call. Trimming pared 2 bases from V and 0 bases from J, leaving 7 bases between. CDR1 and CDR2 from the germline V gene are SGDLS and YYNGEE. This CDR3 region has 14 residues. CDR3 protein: CASSVHLSTDTQYF. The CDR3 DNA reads TGTGCCAGCAGCGTCCATCTTAGCACAGATACGCAGTATTTT.

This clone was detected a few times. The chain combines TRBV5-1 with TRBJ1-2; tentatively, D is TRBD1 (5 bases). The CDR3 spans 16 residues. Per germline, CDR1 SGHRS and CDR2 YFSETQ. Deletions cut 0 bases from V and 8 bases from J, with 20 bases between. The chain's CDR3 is CASSLGRWAGIQGYTF. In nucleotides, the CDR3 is TGCGCCAGCAGCTTGGGACGGTGGGCAGGGATCCAGGGCTACACCTTC.

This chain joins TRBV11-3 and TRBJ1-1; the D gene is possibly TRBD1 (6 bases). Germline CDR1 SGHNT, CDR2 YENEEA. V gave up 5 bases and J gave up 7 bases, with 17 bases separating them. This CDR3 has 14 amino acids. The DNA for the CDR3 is TGTGCCAGCAGCACTCGATCTGACAGGCTTGAAGCTTTCTTT. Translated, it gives CASSTRSDRLEAFF. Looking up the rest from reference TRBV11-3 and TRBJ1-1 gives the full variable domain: EAGVVQSPRYKIIEKKQPVAFWCNPISGHNTLYWYLQNLGQGPELLIRYENEEAVDDSQLPKDRFSAERLKGVDSTLKIQPAELGDSAVYLCASSTRSDRLEAFFGQGTRLTVV.

The CDR3 here is CASSLVGSGTGVPHQPQHF. For the CDR3, the DNA is TGTGCCAGCAGCTTAGTAGGGTCCGGGACAGGGGTGCCCCATCAGCCCCAGCATTTT. This chain connects TRBV7-2 to TRBJ1-5; the match to TRBD1 covers 10 bases. Losses at the gene ends were 1 base for V and 5 bases for J; bases not matched to a gene: 14. The CDR3 loop spans 19 amino acids. Germline values: CDR1 SGHTA, CDR2 FQGNSA.

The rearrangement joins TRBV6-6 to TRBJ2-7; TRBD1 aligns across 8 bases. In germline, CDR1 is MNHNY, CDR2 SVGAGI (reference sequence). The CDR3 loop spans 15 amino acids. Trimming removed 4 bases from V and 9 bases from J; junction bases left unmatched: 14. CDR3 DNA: TGTGCCAGCAGTTTGCCGGGACAGGATCCCCTCGGGCAGTACTTC. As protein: CASSLPGQDPLGQYF.

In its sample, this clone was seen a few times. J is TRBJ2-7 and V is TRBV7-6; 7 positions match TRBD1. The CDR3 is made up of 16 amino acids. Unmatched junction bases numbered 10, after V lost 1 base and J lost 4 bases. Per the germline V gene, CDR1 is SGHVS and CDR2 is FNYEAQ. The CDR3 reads CASSLVGGSWWYEQYF. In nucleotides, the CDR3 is TGTGCCAGCAGCTTAGTAGGGGGCTCTTGGTGGTACGAGCAGTACTTC.

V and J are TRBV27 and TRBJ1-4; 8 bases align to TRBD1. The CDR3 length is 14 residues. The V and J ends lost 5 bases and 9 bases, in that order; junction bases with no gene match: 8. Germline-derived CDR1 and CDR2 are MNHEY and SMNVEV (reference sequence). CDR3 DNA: TGTGCCAGCAGTCCCGGACAGGGATGGAAAAAACTGTTTTTT. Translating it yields CASSPGQGWKKLFF.

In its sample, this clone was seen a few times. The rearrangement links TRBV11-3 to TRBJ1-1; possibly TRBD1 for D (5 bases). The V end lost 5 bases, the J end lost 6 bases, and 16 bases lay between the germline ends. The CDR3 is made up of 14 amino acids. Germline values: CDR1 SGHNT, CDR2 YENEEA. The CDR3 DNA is TGTGCCAGCAGCGATGGACAACAACTGGCTGAAGCTTTCTTT. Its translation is CASSDGQQLAEAFF.

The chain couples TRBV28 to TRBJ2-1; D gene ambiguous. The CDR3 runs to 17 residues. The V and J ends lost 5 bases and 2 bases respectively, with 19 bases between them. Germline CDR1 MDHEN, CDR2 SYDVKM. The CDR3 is CASSPPPPRPPYNEQFF. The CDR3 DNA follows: TGTGCCAGCAGTCCCCCACCGCCTAGGCCCCCCTACAATGAGCAGTTCTTC.